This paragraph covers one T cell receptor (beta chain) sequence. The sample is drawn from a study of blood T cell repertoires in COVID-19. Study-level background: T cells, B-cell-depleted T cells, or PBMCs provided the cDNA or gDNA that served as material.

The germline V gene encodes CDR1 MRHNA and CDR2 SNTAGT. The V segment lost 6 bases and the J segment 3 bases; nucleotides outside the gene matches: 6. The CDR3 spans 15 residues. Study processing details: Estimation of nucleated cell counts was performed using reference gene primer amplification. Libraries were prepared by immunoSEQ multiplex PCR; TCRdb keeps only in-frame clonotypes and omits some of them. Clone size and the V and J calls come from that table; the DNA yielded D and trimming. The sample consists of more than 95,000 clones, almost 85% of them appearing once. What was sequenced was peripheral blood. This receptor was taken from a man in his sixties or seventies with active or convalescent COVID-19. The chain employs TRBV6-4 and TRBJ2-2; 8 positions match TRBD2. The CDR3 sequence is CASRAAGDDTGELFF. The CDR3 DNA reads TGTGCCAGCAGAGCAGCGGGAGATGACACCGGGGAGCTGTTTTTT.